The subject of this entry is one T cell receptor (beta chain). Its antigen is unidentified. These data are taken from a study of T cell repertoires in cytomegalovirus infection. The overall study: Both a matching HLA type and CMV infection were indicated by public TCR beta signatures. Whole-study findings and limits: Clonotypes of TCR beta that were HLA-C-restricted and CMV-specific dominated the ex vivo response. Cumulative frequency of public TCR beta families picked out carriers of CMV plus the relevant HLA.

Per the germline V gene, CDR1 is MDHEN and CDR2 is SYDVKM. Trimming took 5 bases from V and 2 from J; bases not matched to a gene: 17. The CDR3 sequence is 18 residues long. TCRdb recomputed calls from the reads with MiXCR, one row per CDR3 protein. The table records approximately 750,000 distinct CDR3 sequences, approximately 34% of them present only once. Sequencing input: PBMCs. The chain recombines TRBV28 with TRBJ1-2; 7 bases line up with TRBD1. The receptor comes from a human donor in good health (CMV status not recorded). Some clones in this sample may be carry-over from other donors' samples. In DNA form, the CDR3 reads TGTGCCAGCAGTCCATCACTCGGACAGGAGAGGTACAACTATGGCTACACCTTC. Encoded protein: CASSPSLGQERYNYGYTF.